This TCR beta chain was obtained from a study of human T cells and chemical hapten exposure (dated by TCRdb to about 2021). Describing the broader study: For sensitization, 2% DPC in acetone was applied to a roughly 2 cm by roughly 2 cm area of upper inner arm skin. Patch tests used Finn chambers with 0.01% DPC on the upper back, scored after 6 days by International Contact Dermatitis Research Group standards. Blood was sampled from patients pre-sensitization (week 0) and at 2, 6 and about 24 weeks after DPC sensitization. Throughout the roughly 25-week study period, patients were also given weekly therapeutic DPC doses on the scalp. Libraries were pooled for sequencing, and per-sample TCR yields varied mainly because of small differences in library volumes within the pool. Twenty-nine alopecia patients provided blood for TCR sequencing at one to four time points (pre-sensitization, 2, 6 and 24 weeks). Most of the patients in the cohort were female, and the cohort covered alopecia areata with under or over 50% scalp involvement, alopecia totalis and alopecia universalis. Peripheral blood TCR repertoire changes were tracked in vivo in alopecia patients during primary and secondary sensitization to the hapten diphenylcyclopropenone (DPC).

Findings and caveats that apply to the study as a whole: Because every patient had alopecia, a presumed autoimmune disease, the patients' immune response might differ from that of healthy individuals. A positive correlation was found between the number of PT1 expanded TCRs and patch test score, with significance reached at thresholds 8, 16 and 32 but not 4. Repeated subsampling changed both the strength of the expansion versus patch-test correlation and the threshold at which that correlation became significant. Significantly more large CDR3 similarity clusters were formed by expanded TCRs than by pre-sensitization or healthy control sets, consistent with antigen-driven responses. DPC sensitization did not change how many TCRs were above 1 in 1000 frequency, and no evidence was found of alterations in global repertoire structure.

The library was generated by RACE. The sequencer listed for this sample is NextSeq 500. During library preparation, unique molecular identifiers were attached to individual cDNA molecules so that TCRs could be counted quantitatively and reproducibly. From each blood RNA sample, both TCR alpha and TCR beta chains were sequenced. The study's own analysis went as follows. A median of around 100,000 TCRs per sample was observed, with a range of about 23,224 to 700,000. The Decombinator software suite was used to annotate V, J and CDR3 in the TCR reads. To make PS versus PT1 abundance plots, every sample was subsampled to the same number of TCRs (28,000). Expanded TCRs were defined as absent before sensitization and observed at least eight times at the 2-week time point. TCRdb reprocessed the public reads (quality trimming at Q25 with fastp, clone calling with MiXCR) and kept in-frame beta chains. Every entry covers one CDR3 protein and lists the most common genes and DNA from its rows. None of the V and J calls come from the authors' own analysis; TCRdb made them. Here the sample has about 340,000 distinct CDR3 sequences; 5.5% to 8% occur a single time. The top ten clonotypes cover about 8% of the sample.

Sample time point, as interpreted from the label and publication: patch test 1, 2 weeks after DPC sensitization. The intended sense of this specimen's treatment or condition label: therapeutic diphenylcyclopropenone sensitization with weekly scalp DPC. At each patch-test visit, blood was drawn before the patch test was applied. Patients were eligible if aged 18 to 70, diagnosed with alopecia and judged suitable for DPC therapy, and pregnant patients were excluded. Unfractionated whole blood was collected in Tempus Blood RNA tubes, and total RNA was extracted from that blood. Comments on this clonotype: Its antigen specificity is not known. The record has no base qualities; no much larger clone is one base away.

CDR3 length: 15 amino acids, cysteine to phenylalanine. The retained sequence is limited to the CDR3, 45 bases, with the frame set at the first base. CDR1 and CDR2, looked up from the germline V gene (reference sequence), are LGHDT and YNNKEL. Clipping removes 3 bases from V and 9 bases from J, with 7 as the unmatched junction base count. Specimen: whole blood, collected in connection with sensitization to the hapten diphenylcyclopropenone (DPC). The origin of this receptor is a woman aged 18-29 years with alopecia areata. Some clones in this sample may be carry-over from other donors' samples. The chain joins TRBV3-1 to TRBJ2-3; TRBD2 matches 12 bases in the middle. The nucleotide sequence reads as follows: TGTGCCAGCAGCCATAACCTAGCGGGGGGGCAAACGCAGTATTTT. Translated, this is CASSHNLAGGQTQYF.